This TCR beta chain was profiled in a study of cytomegalovirus exposure and HLA in healthy donors. The CDR3 is 17 amino acids. In germline, CDR1 is SGHVS, CDR2 FQNEAQ. The V end lost 0 bases, the J end lost 1 base, and 13 bases lay between the germline ends. Researchers ran the PCR with 60 Vbeta and 13 Jbeta primers. The table came from immunoSEQ multiplex PCR; TCRdb's copy has only in-frame clones and leaves some out. The sample holds 110,000 or so clones; 81% are singletons and the top ten take around 2.1%. This clone was picked up a small number of times. The specimen sequenced was PBMCs. The chain has TRBV7-8 and TRBJ2-1; D is ambiguous. This TCR was sampled from a woman aged 25 to 39 in good health and CMV-seronegative. The CDR3 spells CASSLARAPTSYNEQFF. The CDR3 DNA sequence: TGTGCCAGCAGCTTAGCTCGAGCCCCTACTTCCTACAATGAGCAGTTCTTC.